This T cell receptor beta chain was identified during a study of blood T cells in healthy people across ages. Study-wide results and caveats: Measured against age, TCR beta diversity per million T cells decreased in a roughly linear manner. Correlation between TCR beta diversity and naive T cell percentage was strong. It was the long-lived donors that had more naive CD4+ cells and higher diversity than aged donors.

Primed by a sample-barcoded 5' primer and a J-beta primer mix, a second PCR proceeded for 7 to 11 cycles. Each cDNA was tagged by a template-switch adaptor containing 12 random nucleotides. TCRdb used MiXCR to reprocess the 5' RACE reads, holding one entry per CDR3 protein. The sample records around 400,000 distinct CDR3 sequences, about half being singletons. The CDR3 covers 13 residues. Germline CDR1 is SGHDT and CDR2 is YYEEEE. Trimming removed 4 bases from V and 8 bases from J, with 15 bases in between. Notes on this clonotype: Its antigen is not known.

This chain connects TRBV5-6 to TRBJ1-2, with D unclear. This sequence was found in a man aged 55-75 years in good health. The sequenced sample was blood. Here the CDR3 reads CASSVVNSLGYTF. The CDR3, as DNA: TGTGCCAGCAGCGTCGTCAACAGCTTGGGCTACACCTTC.